This T cell receptor beta chain was identified in a study of blood T cell repertoires in COVID-19. Produced via immunoSEQ multiplex PCR; TCRdb's table is partial and in-frame only. The sample lists about 480,000 clones, around nine tenths occurring once. This clone was detected only once. V was clipped by 6 bases and J by 0 bases, with 14 bases between them. The V gene's germline CDR1 is MNHEY and CDR2 SVGAGI. The CDR3 runs 15 residues. Researchers sorted participants into cohorts using their self-reported clinical history. The sequence was collected from a woman aged 40 to 55 who had recovered from COVID-19. V and J are TRBV6-5 and TRBJ1-1; weak D call: TRBD1 (6 bases). Sequenced: PBMCs or T cells enriched from blood (not recorded which). CDR3 in amino acids: CASRGGTRMNTEAFF. DNA for the CDR3: TGTGCCAGCAGGGGGGGGACAAGAATGAACACTGAAGCTTTCTTT.